This TCR beta chain derives from a study of blood T cell repertoires in COVID-19. Study details: The study drew acute and convalescent COVID-19 samples from the United States, Italy and Spain.

This clone was recorded only once. Sequencing was performed with immunoSEQ multiplex PCR; in TCRdb, only in-frame clones are kept and a portion is missing. This sample has 220,000 or so clones; approximately 83% occur once, and the top ten carry over 2.5%. V shed 5 bases and J 4 bases; nucleotides not matched to a gene: 10. CDR3 length equals 15 residues. Germline V gives CDR1 MDHEN, CDR2 SYDVKM. The source is a woman in her 30s who had recovered from COVID-19. This sequence joins TRBV28 and TRBJ2-5, with 7 bases lining up with TRBD2. Material: peripheral blood. The CDR3 nucleotides read TGTGCCAGCAGTCCACGGGAGGAGTATCGAGAGACCCAGTACTTC. Encoded protein: CASSPREEYRETQYF.